This TCR beta chain was obtained from a study of control samples from healthy donors and cancer patients. Germline V lookup: CDR1 SGHRS, CDR2 YFSETQ. The CDR3 consists of 14 residues. The V end lost 4 bases, the J end lost 5 bases, and 15 bases lay between the germline ends. Libraries were prepared by immunoSEQ multiplex PCR; TCRdb keeps only in-frame clonotypes and omits some of them. The table has about 41,000 clones, around 94% seen once; the top ten hold around 25%. The sample taken for sequencing was blood. This rearrangement joins TRBV5-1 to TRBJ2-5; D is possibly TRBD2 (7 bases). This clonotype was sampled from a man between 60 and 75 years old in good health. In DNA form, the CDR3 reads TGCGCCAGCAGCGCCCCGGGGGGCGTGGAGACCCAGTACTTC. This sequence encodes CASSAPGGVETQYF.